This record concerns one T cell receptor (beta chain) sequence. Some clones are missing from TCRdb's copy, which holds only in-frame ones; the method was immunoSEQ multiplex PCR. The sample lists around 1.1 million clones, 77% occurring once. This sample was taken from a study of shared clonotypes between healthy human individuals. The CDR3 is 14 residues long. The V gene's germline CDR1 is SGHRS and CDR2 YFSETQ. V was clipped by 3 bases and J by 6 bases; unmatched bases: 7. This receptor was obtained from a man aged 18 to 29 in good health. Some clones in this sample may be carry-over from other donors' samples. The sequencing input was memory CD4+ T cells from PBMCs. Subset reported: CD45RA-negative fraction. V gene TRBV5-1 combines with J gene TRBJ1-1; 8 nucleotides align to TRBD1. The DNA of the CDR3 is TGCGCCAGCAGCTGGGGGGACAGGTCCGCTGAAGCTTTCTTT. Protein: CASSWGDRSAEAFF. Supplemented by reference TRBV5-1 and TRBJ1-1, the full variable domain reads KAGVTQTPRYLIKTRGQQVTLSCSPISGHRSVSWYQQTPGQGLQFLFEYFSETQRNKGNFPGRFSGRQFSNSRSEMNVSTLELGDSALYLCASSWGDRSAEAFFGQGTRLTVV.